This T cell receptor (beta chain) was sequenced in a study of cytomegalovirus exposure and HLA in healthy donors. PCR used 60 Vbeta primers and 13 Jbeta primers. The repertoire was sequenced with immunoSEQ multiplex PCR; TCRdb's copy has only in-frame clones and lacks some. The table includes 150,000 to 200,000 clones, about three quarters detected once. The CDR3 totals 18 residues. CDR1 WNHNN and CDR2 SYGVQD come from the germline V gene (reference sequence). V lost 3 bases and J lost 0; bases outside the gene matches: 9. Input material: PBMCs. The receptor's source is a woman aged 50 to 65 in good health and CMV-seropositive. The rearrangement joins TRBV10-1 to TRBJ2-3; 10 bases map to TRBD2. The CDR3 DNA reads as TGCGCCAGCAGTGATGTGGCGGGACTAGCGCTTAGCACAGATACGCAGTATTTT. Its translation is CASSDVAGLALSTDTQYF.